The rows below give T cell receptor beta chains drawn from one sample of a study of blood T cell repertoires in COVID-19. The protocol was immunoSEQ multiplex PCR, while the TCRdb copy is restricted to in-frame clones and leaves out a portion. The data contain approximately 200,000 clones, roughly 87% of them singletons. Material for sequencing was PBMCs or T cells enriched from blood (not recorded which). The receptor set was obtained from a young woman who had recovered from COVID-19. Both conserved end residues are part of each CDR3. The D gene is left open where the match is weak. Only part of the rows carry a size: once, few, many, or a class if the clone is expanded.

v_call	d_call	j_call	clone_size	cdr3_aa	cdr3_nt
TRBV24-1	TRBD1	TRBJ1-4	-	CATSDRRQGGNEKLFF	TGTGCCACCAGTGATCGCCGACAGGGCGGTAACGAAAAACTGTTTTTT
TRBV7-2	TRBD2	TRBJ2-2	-	CASSLARLAGTPGELFF	TGTGCCAGCAGCTTAGCTAGGCTAGCGGGAACCCCCGGGGAGCTGTTTTTT
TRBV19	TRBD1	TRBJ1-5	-	CASKFSTGNQPQHF	TGTGCCAGTAAATTCTCGACAGGGAATCAGCCCCAGCATTTT
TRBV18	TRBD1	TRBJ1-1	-	CASSPSGQGETEAFF	TGTGCCAGCTCACCCTCGGGACAGGGAGAGACTGAAGCTTTCTTT
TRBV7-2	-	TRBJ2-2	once	CATASNYQGGELFF	TGTGCCACCGCCTCGAACTATCAGGGCGGGGAGCTGTTTTTT
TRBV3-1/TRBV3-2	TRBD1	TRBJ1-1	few	CASRPEQGARTEAFF	TGTGCCAGCAGACCAGAGCAGGGGGCGCGGACTGAAGCTTTCTTT
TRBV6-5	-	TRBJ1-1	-	CASSYSHGSPIEAFF	TGTGCCAGCAGTTACTCGCACGGTTCACCCATTGAAGCTTTCTTT
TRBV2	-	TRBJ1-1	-	CASSAQGTKTEAFF	TGTGCCAGCAGTGCTCAGGGGACCAAAACTGAAGCTTTCTTT
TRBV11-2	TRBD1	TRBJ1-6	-	CASSNRDRGLGGSPLHF	TGTGCCAGCAGCAACCGGGACAGGGGGCTCGGGGGATCACCCCTCCACTTT
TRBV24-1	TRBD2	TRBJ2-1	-	CATSDPTSGSSHEQFF	TGTGCCACCAGTGACCCGACTAGCGGGAGTTCCCATGAGCAGTTCTTC
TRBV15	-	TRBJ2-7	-	CATSDYSYEQYF	TGTGCCACCAGCGACTATTCCTACGAGCAGTACTTC
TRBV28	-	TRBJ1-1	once	CASSRREAFF	TGTGCCAGCTCAAGGAGAGAAGCTTTCTTT
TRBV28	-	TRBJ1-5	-	CASSFQYSNQPQHF	TGTGCCAGCAGTTTCCAGTATAGCAATCAGCCCCAGCATTTT
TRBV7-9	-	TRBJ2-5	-	CASSLLGGPLETQYF	TGTGCCAGCAGCTTACTGGGGGGACCCTTGGAGACCCAGTACTTC
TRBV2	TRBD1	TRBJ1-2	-	CASGDRANYGYTF	TGTGCCAGCGGGGACAGGGCGAACTATGGCTACACCTTC
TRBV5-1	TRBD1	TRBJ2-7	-	CASSLQGARIYEQYF	TGCGCCAGCAGCTTACAGGGGGCGCGGATCTACGAGCAGTACTTC
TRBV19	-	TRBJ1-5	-	CASLQGWGNQPQHF	TGTGCCAGCCTACAGGGTTGGGGCAATCAGCCCCAGCATTTT
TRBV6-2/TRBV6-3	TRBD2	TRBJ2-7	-	CASSDLAGGYYEQYF	TGTGCCAGCAGCGATCTAGCGGGAGGCTACTACGAGCAGTACTTC
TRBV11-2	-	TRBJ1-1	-	CASSLPRTGSTEAFF	TGTGCCAGCAGCTTACCACGTACAGGGAGCACTGAAGCTTTCTTT
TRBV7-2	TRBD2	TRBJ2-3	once	CASSPRAGLSTDTQYF	TGTGCCAGCAGCCCTAGGGCGGGACTAAGCACAGATACGCAGTATTTT
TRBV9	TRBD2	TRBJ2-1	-	CASSPSSRTSGRGGLNEQFF	TGTGCCAGCAGCCCCTCCTCCCGGACTAGCGGGAGAGGGGGGCTCAATGAGCAGTTCTTC
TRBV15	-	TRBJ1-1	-	CATRRVQGGNVNTEAFF	TGTGCCACCAGGAGAGTACAGGGCGGAAACGTGAACACTGAAGCTTTCTTT
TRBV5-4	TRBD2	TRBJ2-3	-	CASSLRLAGGDTQYF	TGTGCCAGCAGCTTAAGACTAGCGGGAGGAGATACGCAGTATTTT
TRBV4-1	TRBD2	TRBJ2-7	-	CASSLGSGRAAYEQYF	TGCGCCAGCAGCCTTGGTAGCGGGAGGGCCGCCTACGAGCAGTACTTC
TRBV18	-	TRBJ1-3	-	CASSPPLQGFSPGNTIYF	TGTGCCAGCTCACCACCTCTTCAGGGTTTTTCACCTGGAAACACCATATATTTT
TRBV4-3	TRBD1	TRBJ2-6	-	CASSHGTGTGTSGANVLTF	TGCGCCAGCAGCCACGGAACCGGGACAGGGACATCTGGGGCCAACGTCCTGACTTTC
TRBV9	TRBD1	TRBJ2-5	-	CASSVALDRGGRETQYF	TGTGCCAGCAGCGTAGCTCTGGACAGGGGTGGGCGAGAGACCCAGTACTTC
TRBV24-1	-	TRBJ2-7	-	CATSDPVQKQYF	TGTGCCACCAGTGATCCCGTACAGAAACAGTACTTC
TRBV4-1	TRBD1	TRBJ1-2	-	CASSQLGQGRYGYTF	TGCGCCAGCAGCCAGTTGGGACAGGGTCGTTATGGCTACACCTTC
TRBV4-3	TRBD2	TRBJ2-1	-	CASSQASAGDYNEQFF	TGCGCCAGCAGCCAAGCTTCAGCGGGGGACTACAATGAGCAGTTCTTC
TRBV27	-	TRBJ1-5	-	CASRRGPYQPQHF	TGTGCCAGCCGGCGGGGGCCTTATCAGCCCCAGCATTTT
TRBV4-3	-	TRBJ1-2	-	CASSQDQDTNYGYTF	TGCGCCAGCAGCCAAGACCAGGATACTAACTATGGCTACACCTTC
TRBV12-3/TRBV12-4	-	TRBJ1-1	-	CASNYADRPFF	TGTGCCAGCAACTATGCCGACAGGCCTTTCTTT
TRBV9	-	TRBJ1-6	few	CASSANPESSPLHF	TGTGCCAGCAGCGCCAACCCGGAGAGTTCACCCCTCCACTTT
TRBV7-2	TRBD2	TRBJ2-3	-	CASSLFWAGASDTQYF	TGTGCCAGCAGCTTGTTTTGGGCGGGAGCCTCAGATACGCAGTATTTT
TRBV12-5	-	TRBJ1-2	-	CASGLPRASGHGYTF	TGTGCTAGTGGTTTGCCTCGGGCCAGCGGTCACGGCTACACCTTC
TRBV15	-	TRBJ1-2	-	CATSRKTTYGYTF	TGTGCCACCAGCAGGAAGACAACTTATGGCTACACCTTC
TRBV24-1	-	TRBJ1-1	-	CAAGRGGTEAFF	TGTGCCGCTGGGAGGGGGGGAACTGAAGCTTTCTTT
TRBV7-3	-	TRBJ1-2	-	CASRRREEDGYTF	TGTGCCAGCAGACGAAGAGAGGAGGATGGCTACACCTTC
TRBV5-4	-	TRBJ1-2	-	CASSLGDYSNYGYTF	TGTGCCAGCAGCTTGGGAGATTACTCTAACTATGGCTACACCTTC
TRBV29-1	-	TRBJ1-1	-	CSVPGVEDTEAFF	TGCAGCGTGCCAGGGGTTGAGGACACTGAAGCTTTCTTT
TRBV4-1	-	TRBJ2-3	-	CASSQDYLTDTQYF	TGCGCCAGCAGCCAAGACTACCTCACAGATACGCAGTATTTT
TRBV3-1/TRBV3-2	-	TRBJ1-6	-	CASSQGQGYSPLHF	TGTGCCAGCAGCCAAGGGCAGGGGTATTCACCCCTCCACTTT
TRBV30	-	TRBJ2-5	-	CAIDRYQETQYF	TGTGCCATAGACAGGTACCAAGAGACCCAGTACTTC
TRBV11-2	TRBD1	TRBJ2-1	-	CASSWMPGQGGNEQFF	TGTGCCAGCAGCTGGATGCCCGGACAGGGGGGCAATGAGCAGTTCTTC